The rows below give T cell receptor beta chains drawn from one sample of a study of T cells in Graves' hyperthyroidism and ophthalmopathy. Each CDR3 protein gets one entry after TCRdb re-called the multiplex PCR reads with MiXCR. Of more than 650,000 distinct CDR3 sequences detected, 14% appear once; the ten largest clones hold roughly 10%. The sequenced sample was blood. The receptors come from a young woman with Graves' hyperthyroidism. CDR3s include the opening cysteine and the closing phenylalanine or tryptophan. Fields, in order: J gene, clone size, V gene, D gene, CDR3 protein, CDR3 DNA. A D gene is named only where the DNA matches it firmly. Part of the rows lack a size; the others show once, few, many or a class for expanded clones.

TRBJ2-7 | NA | TRBV14 | NA | CASSHAFSIGEQYF | TGTGCCAGCAGCCACGCCTTTTCCATCGGGGAGCAGTACTTC
TRBJ1-3 | NA | TRBV20-1 | NA | CSASRGVGGNTIYF | TGCAGTGCTTCCCGGGGGGTGGGAGGAAACACCATATATTTT
TRBJ2-1 | many | TRBV20-1 | TRBD2 | CSARRQSSGSFEQFF | TGCAGTGCTAGACGACAGTCCAGCGGGAGTTTCGAGCAGTTCTTC
TRBJ2-3 | many | TRBV7-8 | NA | CASTRSRVTGDTQYF | TGTGCCAGCACCCGATCCCGAGTAACGGGAGATACGCAGTATTTT
TRBJ2-1 | many | TRBV6-2/TRBV6-3 | NA | CASSPVAYNEQFF | TGTGCCAGCTCCCCGGTGGCTTACAATGAGCAGTTCTTC
TRBJ2-7 | many | TRBV7-2 | NA | CASSLASLEQYF | TGTGCCAGCAGCTTAGCCAGCCTCGAGCAGTACTTC
TRBJ2-1 | many | TRBV28 | TRBD1 | CASSWETGVSYNEQFF | TGTGCCAGCAGTTGGGAAACAGGGGTCTCCTACAATGAGCAGTTCTTC
TRBJ2-5 | many | TRBV4-1 | TRBD1 | CASSLGQGGTQYF | TGCGCCAGCAGCCTAGGACAGGGGGGGACCCAGTACTTC
TRBJ2-5 | few | TRBV20-1 | TRBD1 | CSAGDRGPKTQYF | TGCAGTGCTGGCGACAGGGGGCCGAAGACCCAGTACTTC
TRBJ2-4 | many | TRBV5-8 | TRBD2 | CASSFGLAGSLAKNIQYF | TGTGCCAGCAGCTTCGGACTAGCGGGATCACTAGCCAAAAACATTCAGTACTTC
TRBJ2-1 | many | TRBV15 | NA | CATSSRDSSYNEQFF | TGTGCCACCAGCAGCCGGGACTCCTCCTACAATGAGCAGTTCTTC
TRBJ2-4 | NA | TRBV11-2 | NA | CASSLASSGNQNLAKNIQYF | TGTGCCAGCAGCTTAGCCTCCAGTGGAAATCAAAACCTAGCCAAAAACATTCAGTACTTC
TRBJ2-1 | many | TRBV5-6 | NA | CASSPAGTYNEQFF | TGTGCCAGCAGCCCCGCCGGGACATACAATGAGCAGTTCTTC
TRBJ2-1 | NA | TRBV19 | NA | CASSIGQRQFF | TGTGCCAGTAGTATCGGACAGAGGCAGTTCTTC
TRBJ1-1 | many | TRBV6-5 | NA | CASSYRARGTEAFF | TGTGCCAGCAGTTATCGAGCCCGGGGCACTGAAGCTTTCTTT
TRBJ2-2 | NA | TRBV4-1 | TRBD1 | CASSQDRGPERELFF | TGCGCCAGCAGCCAGGACAGGGGGCCTGAGCGGGAGCTGTTTTTT
TRBJ2-1 | NA | TRBV29-1 | NA | CSVGHREDNEQFF | TGCAGCGTCGGACACAGGGAAGACAATGAGCAGTTCTTC
TRBJ2-5 | NA | TRBV13 | NA | CASSRALRDFQETQYF | TGTGCCAGCAGCCGCGCACTGCGGGACTTTCAAGAGACCCAGTACTTC
TRBJ2-1 | many | TRBV7-3 | TRBD2 | CASSPLSLTSGRTNEQFF | TGTGCCAGCAGCCCCCTTTCCCTGACTAGCGGGAGAACCAATGAGCAGTTCTTC
TRBJ1-1 | many | TRBV12-3/TRBV12-4 | NA | CASSLVPWGLGGTEAFF | TGTGCCAGCAGTTTGGTTCCCTGGGGGTTGGGGGGCACTGAAGCTTTCTTT
TRBJ2-5 | NA | TRBV7-9 | NA | CASRIGTETQYF | TGTGCCAGCAGAATAGGTACCGAGACCCAGTACTTC
TRBJ2-7 | NA | TRBV6-1 | NA | CASLSTSGEQYF | TGTGCCAGCCTTTCCACCTCGGGGGAGCAGTACTTC
TRBJ2-3 | NA | TRBV13 | TRBD2 | CASSLLRGRALSSTDTQYF | TGCGCCAGCAGCCTCCTTCGGGGGAGGGCCCTCTCGAGCACAGATACGCAGTATTTT
TRBJ1-4 | few | TRBV10-3 | TRBD1 | CAIPPPWQGQGGGTNEKLFF | TGTGCCATCCCCCCCCCCTGGCAGGGACAGGGCGGAGGAACTAATGAAAAACTGTTTTTT
TRBJ2-7 | many | TRBV12-3/TRBV12-4 | NA | CASTRGGQNYEQYF | TGTGCCAGCACGCGCGGTGGGCAAAACTACGAGCAGTACTTC
TRBJ2-4 | few | TRBV27 | NA | CASSSVRDLNIQYF | TGTGCCAGCAGTTCAGTCCGGGACTTAAACATTCAGTACTTC
TRBJ1-1 | NA | TRBV20-1 | NA | CSARDIISLFRGTMNTEAFF | TGCAGTGCTAGAGATATCATCTCGCTGTTCCGGGGTACCATGAACACTGAAGCTTTCTTT
TRBJ2-5 | many | TRBV24-1 | NA | CATSDLNFETQYF | TGTGCCACCAGTGATTTGAATTTCGAGACCCAGTACTTC
TRBJ2-1 | many | TRBV28 | TRBD2 | CASSWGRIGLAGGEQFF | TGTGCCAGCAGTTGGGGAAGAATAGGACTAGCGGGAGGAGAGCAGTTCTTC
TRBJ2-5 | few | TRBV6-2/TRBV6-3 | TRBD2 | CASRRSGASQETQYF | TGTGCCAGCAGGCGTAGCGGGGCCAGCCAAGAGACCCAGTACTTC
TRBJ2-7 | NA | TRBV20-1 | TRBD1 | CSARDQTGEQLLPYEQYF | TGCAGTGCTAGGGATCAGACAGGGGAGCAATTGTTGCCCTACGAGCAGTACTTC
TRBJ2-1 | few | TRBV6-2/TRBV6-3 | TRBD1 | CGHGTGINDEQFF | TGTGGACACGGGACAGGGATAAACGATGAGCAGTTCTTC
TRBJ1-6 | NA | TRBV6-1 | NA | CASRASYNSPLHF | TGTGCCAGCAGGGCCTCCTATAATTCACCCCTCCACTTT
TRBJ2-2 | NA | TRBV7-6 | TRBD2 | CASSLSAGGPTGELFF | TGTGCCAGCAGCTTATCTGCGGGAGGTCCCACCGGGGAGCTGTTTTTT
TRBJ1-5 | many | TRBV11-2 | NA | CASSWTEGSGQPQHF | TGTGCCAGCAGCTGGACCGAGGGGTCAGGTCAGCCCCAGCATTTT
TRBJ2-7 | many | TRBV6-2/TRBV6-3 | NA | CASSYSTGFREQYF | TGTGCCAGCAGTTACTCTACAGGGTTCCGCGAGCAGTACTTC
TRBJ1-2 | NA | TRBV5-5 | NA | CASSLVRGSYGYTF | TGTGCCAGCAGCTTGGTCAGGGGTAGCTATGGCTACACCTTC
TRBJ2-3 | NA | TRBV19 | TRBD1 | CASSKPGQRSTDTQYF | TGTGCCAGTAGTAAGCCGGGACAGCGAAGCACAGATACGCAGTATTTT
TRBJ2-7 | many | TRBV20-1 | TRBD2 | CSARDNGLAGGAEQYF | TGCAGTGCTAGAGATAACGGACTAGCGGGAGGGGCCGAGCAGTACTTC
TRBJ2-6 | many | TRBV24-1 | TRBD1 | CATGTGAHSGANVLTF | TGTGCCACCGGGACAGGGGCCCACTCTGGGGCCAACGTCCTGACTTTC
TRBJ1-2 | many | TRBV4-1 | TRBD1 | CASSQTDRGDYGYTF | TGCGCCAGCAGCCAAACCGACAGGGGAGACTATGGCTACACCTTC
TRBJ2-1 | NA | TRBV6-2/TRBV6-3 | TRBD2 | CASRWGTSGRAEQFF | TGTGCCAGCAGATGGGGGACTAGCGGGAGGGCTGAGCAGTTCTTC
TRBJ1-2 | NA | TRBV29-1 | NA | CSAQVGVFYGYTF | TGCAGCGCCCAGGTGGGGGTGTTCTATGGCTACACCTTC
TRBJ2-2 | NA | TRBV28 | TRBD2 | CASKISGENTGELFF | TGTGCCAGCAAAATTAGCGGGGAAAACACCGGGGAGCTGTTTTTT
TRBJ1-1 | NA | TRBV6-2/TRBV6-3 | NA | CASRSFRVRGTEAFF | TGTGCCAGCAGGTCCTTCAGGGTGAGGGGCACTGAAGCTTTCTTT
TRBJ2-2 | many | TRBV12-3/TRBV12-4 | NA | CASSLSSTGELFF | TGTGCCAGCAGTTTATCGAGCACCGGGGAGCTGTTTTTT
TRBJ2-2 | NA | TRBV11-1 | TRBD2 | CASSLRWGLAGETGELFF | TGTGCCAGCAGCTTAAGATGGGGACTAGCGGGAGAGACCGGGGAGCTGTTTTTT
TRBJ1-5 | few | TRBV6-1 | TRBD1 | CASAGGSNQPQHF | TGTGCCAGTGCAGGGGGGTCCAATCAGCCCCAGCATTTT
TRBJ1-3 | few | TRBV5-1 | NA | CASSEGSTSGNTIYF | TGCGCCAGCAGCGAAGGTAGTACCTCTGGAAACACCATATATTTT
TRBJ2-5 | many | TRBV11-2 | NA | CASSLEGGRAKTQYF | TGTGCCAGCAGCTTAGAAGGTGGCAGGGCAAAGACCCAGTACTTC
TRBJ2-7 | NA | TRBV29-1 | TRBD2 | CSVEDTTAGARLGEQYF | TGCAGCGTTGAAGATACAACAGCGGGAGCTCGCCTGGGAGAGCAGTACTTC
TRBJ2-1 | NA | TRBV4-3 | TRBD1 | CASSHFLTGSVVSNEQFF | TGCGCCAGCAGCCATTTCTTGACAGGGTCCGTGGTGTCCAATGAGCAGTTCTTC
TRBJ2-1 | few | TRBV7-3 | NA | CASSLIGPGNEQFF | TGTGCCAGCAGCTTAATAGGACCGGGCAATGAGCAGTTCTTC
TRBJ2-2 | many | TRBV29-1 | NA | CSVGGASSSTGELFF | TGCAGCGTTGGTGGGGCATCTTCGAGCACCGGGGAGCTGTTTTTT
TRBJ2-3 | many | TRBV30 | NA | CAWRQSSTDTQYF | TGTGCCTGGAGACAATCTAGCACAGATACGCAGTATTTT
TRBJ1-1 | few | TRBV14 | TRBD1 | CASGRTGNTEAFF | TGTGCCAGCGGGAGGACAGGAAACACTGAAGCTTTCTTT
TRBJ2-7 | NA | TRBV29-1 | NA | CSVGPGRYEQYF | TGCAGCGTTGGACCAGGCAGGTACGAGCAGTACTTC
TRBJ2-3 | few | TRBV5-1 | NA | CASSLDSKGTQYF | TGCGCCAGCAGCCTCGACTCCAAAGGTACGCAGTATTTT
TRBJ1-5 | many | TRBV6-1 | NA | CASSEHWTDSNQPQHF | TGTGCCAGCAGTGAACATTGGACGGATAGCAATCAGCCCCAGCATTTT
TRBJ1-1 | many | TRBV3-1 | NA | CASSQDDPPEAFF | TGTGCCAGCAGCCAAGACGATCCCCCAGAAGCTTTCTTT